This T cell receptor beta chain originates from a study of blood T cell repertoires in COVID-19. Study-wide background: The United States, Italy and Spain supplied acute and convalescent COVID-19 samples.

The CDR3 has 14 residues. Germline V CDR1 and CDR2: MNHEY, SMNVEV (reference sequence). V lost 6 bases to trimming and J lost 9 bases, with 15 bases between them. TCRdb's table, derived via immunoSEQ multiplex PCR, lists solely in-frame clones and lacks some. The data contain about 260,000 clones, over 80% of them seen just once; the ten biggest clones take up roughly a tenth. The genes are TRBV27 and TRBJ1-6; the D gene is possibly TRBD1 (5 bases). The clonotype originates from a woman between 65 and 79 years old with COVID-19, enrolled during active disease. The sample comprised peripheral blood. The CDR3: CASRVLRDSSPLHF. CDR3 nucleotide sequence: TGTGCCAGCAGGGTACTCCGGGACTCTTCACCCCTCCACTTT.